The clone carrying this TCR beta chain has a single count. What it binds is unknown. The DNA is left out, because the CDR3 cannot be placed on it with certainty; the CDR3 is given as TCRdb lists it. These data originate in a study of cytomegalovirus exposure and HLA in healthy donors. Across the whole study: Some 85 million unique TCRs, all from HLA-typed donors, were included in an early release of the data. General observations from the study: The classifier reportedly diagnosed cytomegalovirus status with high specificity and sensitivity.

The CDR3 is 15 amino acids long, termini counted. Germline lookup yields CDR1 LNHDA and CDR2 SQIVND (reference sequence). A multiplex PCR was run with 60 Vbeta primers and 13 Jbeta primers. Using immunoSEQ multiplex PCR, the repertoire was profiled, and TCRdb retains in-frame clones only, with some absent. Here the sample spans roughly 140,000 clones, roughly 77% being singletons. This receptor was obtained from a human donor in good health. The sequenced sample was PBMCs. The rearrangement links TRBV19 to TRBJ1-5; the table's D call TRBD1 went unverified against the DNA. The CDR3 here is CASSSGQLGNQPQHF.